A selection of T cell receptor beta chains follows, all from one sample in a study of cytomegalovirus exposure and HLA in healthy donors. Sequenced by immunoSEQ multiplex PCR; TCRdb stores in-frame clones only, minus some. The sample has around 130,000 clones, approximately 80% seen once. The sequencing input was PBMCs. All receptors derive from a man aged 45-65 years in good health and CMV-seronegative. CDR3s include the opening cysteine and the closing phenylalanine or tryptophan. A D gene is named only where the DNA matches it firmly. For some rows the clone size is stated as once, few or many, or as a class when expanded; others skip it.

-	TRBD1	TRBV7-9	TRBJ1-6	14	CASSLEQGHSPLHF	TGTGCCAGCAGCTTAGAACAGGGGCATTCACCCCTCCACTTT
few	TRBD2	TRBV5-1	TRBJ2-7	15	CASSLAAGGRNEQYF	TGCGCCAGCAGCTTGGCGGCGGGGGGGAGGAACGAGCAGTACTTC
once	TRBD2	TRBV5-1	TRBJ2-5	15	CASSLGLAGGETQYF	TGCGCCAGCAGCTTGGGACTAGCGGGGGGAGAGACCCAGTACTTC
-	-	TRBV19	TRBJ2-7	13	CASSIDGASEQYF	TGTGCCAGTAGTATAGACGGAGCTTCCGAGCAGTACTTC
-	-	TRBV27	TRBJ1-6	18	CASSPLIGESSYNSPLHF	TGTGCCAGCAGTCCCCTTATCGGGGAGAGCTCCTATAATTCCCCCCTCCACTTT
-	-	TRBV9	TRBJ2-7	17	CASSVGGGGPGSYEQYF	TGTGCCAGCAGCGTAGGGGGCGGCGGCCCGGGCTCCTACGAGCAGTACTTC
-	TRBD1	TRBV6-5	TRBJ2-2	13	CASSHRGEGELFF	TGTGCCAGCAGTCACAGGGGTGAAGGGGAGCTGTTTTTT
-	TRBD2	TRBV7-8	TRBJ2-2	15	CASSLNGGAPGELFF	TGTGCCAGCAGCTTAAACGGGGGGGCACCCGGGGAGCTGTTTTTT
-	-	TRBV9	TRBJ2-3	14	CASSPGRRADTQYF	TGTGCCAGCAGCCCCGGACGGAGGGCAGATACGCAGTATTTT
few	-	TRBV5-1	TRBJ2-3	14	CASSAAENTDTQYF	TGCGCCAGCAGCGCGGCAGAGAACACAGATACGCAGTATTTT
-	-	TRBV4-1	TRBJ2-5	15	CASSQGTSSQETQYF	TGCGCCAGCAGCCAAGGAACTAGCTCCCAAGAGACCCAGTACTTC
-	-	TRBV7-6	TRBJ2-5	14	CASSPLTEQETQYF	TGTGCCAGCAGTCCCTTGACTGAACAAGAGACCCAGTACTTC
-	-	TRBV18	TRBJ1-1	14	CASSGMGSNTEAFF	TGTGCCAGCTCCGGAATGGGGAGTAACACTGAAGCTTTCTTT
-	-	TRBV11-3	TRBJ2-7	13	CASSLYSNYEQYF	TGTGCCAGCAGCTTATACTCCAACTACGAGCAGTACTTC
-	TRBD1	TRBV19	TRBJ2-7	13	CASSMTGVDEQYF	TGTGCCAGTAGTATGACAGGGGTCGACGAGCAGTACTTC
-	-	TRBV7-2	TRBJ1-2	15	CASSPRGGVLYGYTF	TGTGCCAGCAGCCCTAGAGGGGGGGTCCTCTATGGCTACACCTTC
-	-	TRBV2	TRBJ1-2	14	CASSGTQGRLAYTF	TGTGCCAGCAGTGGAACCCAGGGAAGATTGGCCTACACCTTC
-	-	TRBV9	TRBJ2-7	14	CASSALQGSYEQYF	TGTGCCAGCAGCGCCTTACAGGGTTCCTACGAGCAGTACTTC
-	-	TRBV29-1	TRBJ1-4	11	CSGAFNEKLFF	TGCAGCGGGGCCTTTAATGAAAAACTGTTTTTT
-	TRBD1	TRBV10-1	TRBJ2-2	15	CASSPGTGDTGELFF	TGCGCCAGCAGCCCCGGGACAGGGGACACCGGGGAGCTGTTTTTT
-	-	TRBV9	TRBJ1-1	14	CASSVGPGGTEAFF	TGTGCCAGCAGCGTAGGGCCGGGAGGGACTGAAGCTTTCTTT
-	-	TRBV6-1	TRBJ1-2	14	CASSEGSRTGGYTF	TGTGCCAGCAGTGAAGGTAGCAGGACGGGAGGCTACACCTTC
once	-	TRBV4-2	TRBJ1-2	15	CASSQDPTGGYGYTF	TGTGCCAGCAGCCAAGATCCTACCGGCGGCTATGGCTACACCTTC
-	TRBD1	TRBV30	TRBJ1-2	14	CAWSAFGTGGSYTF	TGTGCCTGGAGTGCTTTTGGGACAGGAGGTTCCTACACCTTC
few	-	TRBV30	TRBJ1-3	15	CAWSEQGGSGNTIYF	TGTGCCTGGAGTGAACAGGGAGGGAGTGGAAACACCATATATTTT
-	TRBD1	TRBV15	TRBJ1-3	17	CATSRDPTGWSGNTIYF	TGTGCCACCAGCAGAGATCCGACAGGGTGGTCTGGAAACACCATATATTTT
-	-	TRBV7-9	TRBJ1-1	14	CASSLLRAGAEAFF	TGTGCCAGCAGCTTATTGAGGGCGGGGGCTGAAGCTTTCTTT
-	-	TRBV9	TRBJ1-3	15	CASSVGGGSGNTIYF	TGTGCCAGCAGCGTAGGAGGGGGCTCTGGAAACACCATATATTTT
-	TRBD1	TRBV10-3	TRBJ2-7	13	CASRTGIDGEQYF	TGTGCCTCACGGACAGGGATCGACGGCGAGCAGTACTTC
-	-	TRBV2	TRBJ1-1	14	CASSDPRVNTEAFF	TGTGCCAGCAGTGACCCTCGAGTGAACACTGAAGCTTTCTTT
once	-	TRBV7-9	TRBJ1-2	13	CASSLVNGYGYTF	TGTGCCAGCAGCTTAGTCAACGGCTATGGCTACACCTTC
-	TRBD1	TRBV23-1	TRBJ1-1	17	CASSQPDRDRVGTEAFF	TGCGCCAGCAGTCAACCCGACAGGGATAGAGTGGGCACTGAAGCTTTCTTT
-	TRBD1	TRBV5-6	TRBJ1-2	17	CASSLFHSDRGRYGYTF	TGTGCCAGCAGCTTATTTCATTCGGACAGGGGTCGATATGGCTACACCTTC
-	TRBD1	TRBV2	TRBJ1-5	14	CASSGQGGNQPQHF	TGTGCCAGCAGCGGACAGGGTGGCAATCAGCCCCAGCATTTT
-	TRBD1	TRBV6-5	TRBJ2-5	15	CASSLTGGLWETQYF	TGTGCCAGCAGTTTGACAGGGGGCTTGTGGGAGACCCAGTACTTC
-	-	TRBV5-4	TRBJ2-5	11	CALGARETQYF	TGTGCCCTAGGAGCCCGTGAGACCCAGTACTTC
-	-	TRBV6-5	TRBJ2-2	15	CASSPAGQLRGELFF	TGTGCCAGCAGTCCCGCGGGGCAGCTGCGAGGGGAGCTGTTTTTT
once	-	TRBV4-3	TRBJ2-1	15	CASSQDRRRYNEQFF	TGCGCCAGCAGCCAAGATCGGCGGCGATACAATGAGCAGTTCTTC
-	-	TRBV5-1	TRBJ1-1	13	CASSPGVNTEAFF	TGCGCCAGCAGCCCAGGGGTGAACACTGAAGCTTTCTTT
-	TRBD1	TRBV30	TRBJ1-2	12	CAWSVRAGGPTF	TGTGCCTGGAGTGTACGGGCAGGGGGACCCACCTTC
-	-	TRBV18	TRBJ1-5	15	CASSPMTAPGQPQHF	TGTGCCAGCTCACCAATGACAGCCCCCGGGCAGCCCCAGCATTTT
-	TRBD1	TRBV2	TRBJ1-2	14	CASSEETGSYGYTF	TGTGCCAGCAGTGAAGAGACAGGGTCCTATGGCTACACCTTC
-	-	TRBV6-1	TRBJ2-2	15	CASSLRTGRTGELFF	TGTGCCAGCAGTCTACGGACCGGGAGAACCGGGGAGCTGTTTTTT
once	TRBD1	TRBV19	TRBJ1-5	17	CASSIDLRTGIYQPQHF	TGTGCCAGTAGTATAGATCTACGGACAGGTATCTATCAGCCCCAGCATTTT
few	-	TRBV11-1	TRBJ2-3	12	CASSLSGDTQYF	TGTGCCAGCAGCTTATCGGGGGATACGCAGTATTTT
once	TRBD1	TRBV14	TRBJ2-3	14	CASGTWTGTDTQYF	TGTGCCAGCGGAACCTGGACAGGGACAGATACGCAGTATTTT
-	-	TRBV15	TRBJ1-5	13	CATSGGLNQPQHF	TGTGCCACCAGCGGGGGCCTCAATCAGCCCCAGCATTTT
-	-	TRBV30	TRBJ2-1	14	CAWSRGGGYNEQFF	TGTGCCTGGAGTCGAGGGGGGGGATACAATGAGCAGTTCTTC
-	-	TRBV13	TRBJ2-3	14	CASSEGLGTDTQYF	TGTGCCAGCAGCGAGGGACTTGGCACAGATACGCAGTATTTT
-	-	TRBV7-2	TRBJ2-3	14	CASSSTGVRDTQYF	TGTGCCAGCAGCTCTACGGGGGTAAGAGATACGCAGTATTTT
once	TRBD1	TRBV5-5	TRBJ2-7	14	CASLGQLYSYEQYF	TGTGCCAGCTTGGGACAGCTATACTCCTACGAGCAGTACTTC
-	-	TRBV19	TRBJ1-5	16	CASSITPGGTGQPQHF	TGTGCCAGTAGTATAACCCCCGGGGGGACGGGTCAGCCCCAGCATTTT
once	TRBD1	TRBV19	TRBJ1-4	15	CASRKTGTGIEKLFF	TGTGCCAGTAGGAAAACCGGGACAGGGATCGAAAAACTGTTTTTT
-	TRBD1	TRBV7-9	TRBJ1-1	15	CASSLQGAWNTEAFF	TGTGCCAGCAGCTTACAGGGGGCTTGGAACACTGAAGCTTTCTTT
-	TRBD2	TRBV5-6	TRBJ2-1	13	CASSFLSSGEQFF	TGTGCCAGCAGCTTTCTTTCTAGCGGGGAGCAGTTCTTC
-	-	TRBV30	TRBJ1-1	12	CAYGGTNTEAFF	TGTGCCTACGGGGGAACCAACACTGAAGCTTTCTTT
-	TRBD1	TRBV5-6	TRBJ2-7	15	CASSFIGQGASEQYF	TGTGCCAGCAGCTTCATTGGACAGGGGGCGAGTGAGCAGTACTTC
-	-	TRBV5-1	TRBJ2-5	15	CASSLQGASQETQYF	TGCGCCAGCAGCTTGCAAGGGGCAAGCCAAGAGACCCAGTACTTC
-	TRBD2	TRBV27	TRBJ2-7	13	CASRLAVTYEQYF	TGTGCCAGCAGGCTAGCGGTTACCTACGAGCAGTACTTC